What follows describes a single T cell receptor beta chain. What it recognizes is unknown. About 2 micrograms of genomic DNA, which was extracted from cryopreserved PBMCs, served as the material used for the TCR beta libraries. This sample was taken from a study of cytotoxic CD8 clonotypes in ibrutinib-treated CLL. Study overall: Overall, some 25 responses were partial and 2 complete; following median roughly 70 months, about 15 patients stayed remitted and some 12 progressed.

The intended depth for sequencing was 1 in 200,000 to 1 in 1 million T cells. This table comes from immunoSEQ multiplex PCR, and its TCRdb copy is limited to in-frame clones, with some not included. The table has roughly 16,000 clones, around 61% seen once; the top ten hold more than 9.5%. The study, taken as a whole, reports: Clonality went up at ibrutinib response and then declined back toward baseline at progression.

Unmatched junction bases numbered 3, after V lost 4 bases and J lost 2 bases. The length of the CDR3 is 16 residues. Germline loops: CDR1 SGHRS, CDR2 YFSETQ. This receptor was obtained from a human donor with chronic lymphocytic leukemia. The chain couples TRBV5-1 to TRBJ2-6, with 10 bases lining up with TRBD1. Sequenced material: PBMCs, taken before ibrutinib treatment. The DNA for the CDR3 is TGCGCCAGCAGCCCAGACAGGGGGCCTGGGGCCAACGTCCTGACTTTC. The encoded protein is CASSPDRGPGANVLTF.